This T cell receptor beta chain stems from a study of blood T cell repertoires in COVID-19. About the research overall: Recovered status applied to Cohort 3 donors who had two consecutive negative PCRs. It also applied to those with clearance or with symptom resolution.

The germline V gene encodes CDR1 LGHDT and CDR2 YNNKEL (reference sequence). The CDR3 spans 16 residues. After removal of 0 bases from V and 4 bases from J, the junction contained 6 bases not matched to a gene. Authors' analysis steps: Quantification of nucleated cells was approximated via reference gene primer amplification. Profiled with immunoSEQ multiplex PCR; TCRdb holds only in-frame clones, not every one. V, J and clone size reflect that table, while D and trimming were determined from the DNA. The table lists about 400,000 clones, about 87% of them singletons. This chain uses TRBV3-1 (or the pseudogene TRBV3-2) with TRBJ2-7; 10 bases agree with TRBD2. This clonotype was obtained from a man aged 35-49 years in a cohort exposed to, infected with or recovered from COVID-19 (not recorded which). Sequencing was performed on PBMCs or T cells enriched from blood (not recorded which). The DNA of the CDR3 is TGTGCCAGCAGCCAAGAAGGGCTAGCGGGAGAATACGAGCAGTACTTC. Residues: CASSQEGLAGEYEQYF.